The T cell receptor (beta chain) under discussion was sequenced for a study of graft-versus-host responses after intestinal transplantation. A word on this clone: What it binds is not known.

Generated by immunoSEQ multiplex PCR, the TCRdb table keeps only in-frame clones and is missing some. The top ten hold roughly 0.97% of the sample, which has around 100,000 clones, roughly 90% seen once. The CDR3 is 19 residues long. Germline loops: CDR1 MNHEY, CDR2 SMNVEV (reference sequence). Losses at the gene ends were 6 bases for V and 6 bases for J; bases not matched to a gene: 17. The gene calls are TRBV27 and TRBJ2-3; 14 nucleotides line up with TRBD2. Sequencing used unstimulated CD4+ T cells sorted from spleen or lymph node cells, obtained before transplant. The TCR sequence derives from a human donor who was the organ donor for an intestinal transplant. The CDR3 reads CASRVKGLAGVLKGDTQYF. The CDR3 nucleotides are TGTGCCAGCAGAGTTAAGGGACTAGCGGGGGTCCTTAAAGGGGATACGCAGTATTTT.